This TCR beta chain was identified during a study of OX40 agonist ivuxolimab in advanced cancers. CDR3 size: 15 residues. The germline CDR1 and CDR2 sequences are MDHEN and SYDVKM. After removal of 3 bases from V and 3 bases from J, the junction contained 6 bases not matched to a gene. Libraries were prepared by immunoSEQ multiplex PCR; TCRdb keeps only in-frame clonotypes and omits some of them. In the table there are nearly 65,000 clones, about 90% of which are singletons. The rearrangement joins TRBV28 to TRBJ2-7; 9 bases align to TRBD1. The receptor comes from an adult with an advanced solid tumor such as melanoma, head and neck, liver or kidney cancer. Sequencing was performed on CD4+ or CD8+ T cells sorted from blood, taken in a trial of the OX40 agonist ivuxolimab. CDR3 bases: TGTGCCAGCAGTTTTGACAGGGGGATTCTCTACGAGCAGTACTTC. Encoded protein: CASSFDRGILYEQYF.